One sample yielded the 8 T cell receptor beta chains listed below, sequenced in a study of T cell responses to AZD1222 COVID-19 vaccine. The method was immunoSEQ multiplex PCR; TCRdb's version includes in-frame clones alone and lacks a portion of them. The data show 120,000 or so clones, approximately 80% seen once. The sample in question was peripheral blood, obtained 28 days after the second AZD1222 dose. All receptors come from an adult who received the AZD1222 COVID-19 vaccine.

The sample holds one count of this clone. The chain employs TRBV11-2 and TRBJ2-7; 8 bases fit TRBD1. In germline, CDR1 is SGHAT, CDR2 FQNNGV. The CDR3 length is 18 residues. V lost 2 bases and J lost 1; bases outside the gene matches: 13. The CDR3 sequence: CASSLRGVRTGLSYEQYF. In nucleotides, the CDR3 is TGTGCCAGCAGCTTACGCGGTGTGCGGACAGGGTTGTCCTACGAGCAGTACTTC.

This rearrangement joins TRBV19 to TRBJ1-6, with D perhaps matching TRBD1 (5 bases). This CDR3 spans 17 amino acids. V gave up 1 base and J gave up 0 bases, with 10 bases separating them. Germline CDR1 and CDR2: LNHDA and SQIVND (reference sequence). The CDR3 loop reads CASSIAAGSSYNSPLHF. For the CDR3, the DNA is TGTGCCAGTAGTATAGCGGCAGGGAGCTCCTATAATTCACCCCTCCACTTT.

The rearrangement joins TRBV28 to TRBJ2-5, with TRBD1 matching 8 bases. The CDR3 consists of 15 residues. The V gene's germline CDR1 is MDHEN and CDR2 SYDVKM. With 10 bases clipped from V and 2 bases from J, the junction kept 12 bases outside the gene matches. CDR3 residues: CAKYRQGRIQETQYF. The CDR3 nucleotides are TGTGCCAAATATCGACAGGGGAGGATTCAAGAGACCCAGTACTTC.

CDR3 in amino acids: CASSLTGSGEYF. In DNA, the CDR3 is TGTGCCAGCAGCTTAACAGGGTCGGGTGAGTACTTC. V is TRBV5-5 and J is TRBJ2-7; perhaps TRBD1 as D (6 bases). Trimming left V 2 bases short and J 11 bases short, with 14 bases between. Germline CDR1 reads SGHKS; CDR2 reads YYEKEE (reference sequence). The CDR3 runs to 12 residues.

This chain joins TRBV6-6 and TRBJ1-1; no reliable D call. The germline gives CDR1 MNHNY, CDR2 SVGAGI (reference sequence). The CDR3 is 14 amino acids. Between the trimmed V and J ends, which lost 5 bases and 2 bases, there was a span of 12 bases. CDR3 amino acids: CASSRTLLNTEAFF. The CDR3 nucleotides are TGTGCCAGCAGTCGGACCCTTCTAAACACTGAAGCTTTCTTT.

This chain joins TRBV9 and TRBJ1-5, with D possibly TRBD1 on 6 matching bases. Looked up from germline, CDR1 is SGDLS and CDR2 is YYNGEE. The CDR3 extends over 14 amino acids. Trimming pared 3 bases from V and 7 bases from J, leaving 14 bases between. The DNA for the CDR3 is TGTGCCAGCAGCGCCGGGGGGGGCGAACAGCCCCAGCATTTT. Its protein is CASSAGGGEQPQHF.

V usage is TRBV6-5 and J usage is TRBJ2-7, with D perhaps matching TRBD1 (5 bases). Germline loops: CDR1 MNHEY, CDR2 SVGAGI. V was pared by 0 bases and J by 3 bases, with 12 bases between. The CDR3 is 15 residues long. CDR3 in DNA: TGTGCCAGCAGTTACTCGCAAGGGGCTCGCTACGAGCAGTACTTC. It codes for CASSYSQGARYEQYF.

The chain carries TRBV10-3 and TRBJ1-4, with no clear D. The germline V gene has CDR1 ENHRY and CDR2 SYGVKD. CDR3 size: 15 residues. V lost 3 bases, J lost 0 bases, and 8 bases lay in between. The CDR3 sequence: CAISDRPATNEKLFF. In nucleotides, the CDR3 is TGTGCCATCAGTGACAGGCCGGCAACTAATGAAAAACTGTTTTTT.